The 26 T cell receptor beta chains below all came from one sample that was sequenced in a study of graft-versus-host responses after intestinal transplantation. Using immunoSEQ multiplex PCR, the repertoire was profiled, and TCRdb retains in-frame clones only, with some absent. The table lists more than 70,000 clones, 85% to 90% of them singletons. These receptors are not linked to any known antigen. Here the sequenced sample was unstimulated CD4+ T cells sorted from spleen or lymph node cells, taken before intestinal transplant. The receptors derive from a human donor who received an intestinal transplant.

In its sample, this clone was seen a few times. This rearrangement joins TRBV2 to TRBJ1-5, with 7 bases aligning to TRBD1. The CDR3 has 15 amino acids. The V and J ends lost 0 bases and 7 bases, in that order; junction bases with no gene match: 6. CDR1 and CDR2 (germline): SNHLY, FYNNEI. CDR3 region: CASSEAGGGWQPQHF. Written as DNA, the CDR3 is TGTGCCAGCAGTGAAGCAGGAGGGGGCTGGCAGCCCCAGCATTTT.

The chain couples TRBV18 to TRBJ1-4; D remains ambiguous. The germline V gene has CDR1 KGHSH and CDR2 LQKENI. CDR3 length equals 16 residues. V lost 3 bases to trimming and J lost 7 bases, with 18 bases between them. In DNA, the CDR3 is TGTGCCAGCTCACCCAATGATTTGGGTGGAGGTGAAAAACTGTTTTTT. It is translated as CASSPNDLGGGEKLFF. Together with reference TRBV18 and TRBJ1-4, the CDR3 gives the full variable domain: NAGVMQNPRHLVRRRGQEARLRCSPMKGHSHVYWYRQLPEEGLKFMVYLQKENIIDESGMPKERFSAEFPKEGPSILRIQQVVRGDSAAYFCASSPNDLGGGEKLFFGSGTQLSVL.

CDR3 region: CASSLVGGVGETQYF. DNA for the CDR3: TGCGCCAGCAGCTTAGTGGGGGGAGTAGGAGAGACCCAGTACTTC. The chain links TRBV5-1 to TRBJ2-5; a possible D gene is TRBD2 (6 bases). V lost 2 bases and J lost 4, with 15 bases in between. The CDR3 runs 15 residues. Germline CDR1 SGHRS, CDR2 YFSETQ.

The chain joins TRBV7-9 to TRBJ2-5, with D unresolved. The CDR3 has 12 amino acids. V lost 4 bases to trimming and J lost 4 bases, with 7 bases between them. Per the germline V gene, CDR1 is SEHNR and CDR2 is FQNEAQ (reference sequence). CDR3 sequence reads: CASSSSAETQYF. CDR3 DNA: TGTGCCAGCAGCTCGAGTGCAGAGACCCAGTACTTC.

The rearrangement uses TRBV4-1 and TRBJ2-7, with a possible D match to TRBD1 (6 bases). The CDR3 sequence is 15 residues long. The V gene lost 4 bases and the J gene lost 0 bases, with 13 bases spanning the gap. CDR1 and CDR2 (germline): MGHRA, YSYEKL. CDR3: CASSRSRDTSYEQYF. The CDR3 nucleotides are TGCGCCAGCAGCCGATCCCGGGACACCTCCTACGAGCAGTACTTC.

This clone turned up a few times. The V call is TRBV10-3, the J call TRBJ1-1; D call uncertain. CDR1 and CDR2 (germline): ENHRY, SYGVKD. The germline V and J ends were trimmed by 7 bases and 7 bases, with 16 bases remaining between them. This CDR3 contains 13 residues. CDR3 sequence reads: CAITAGVADEAFF. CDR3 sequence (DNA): TGTGCCATCACCGCGGGAGTGGCCGATGAAGCTTTCTTT.

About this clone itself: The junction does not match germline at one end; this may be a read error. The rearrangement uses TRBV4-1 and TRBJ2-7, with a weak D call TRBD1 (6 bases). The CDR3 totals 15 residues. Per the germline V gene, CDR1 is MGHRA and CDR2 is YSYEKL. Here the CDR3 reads CASGQAPGTYYEQYF. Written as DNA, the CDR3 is TGCGCCAGCGGCCAAGCCCCCGGGACATATTACGAGCAGTACTTC.

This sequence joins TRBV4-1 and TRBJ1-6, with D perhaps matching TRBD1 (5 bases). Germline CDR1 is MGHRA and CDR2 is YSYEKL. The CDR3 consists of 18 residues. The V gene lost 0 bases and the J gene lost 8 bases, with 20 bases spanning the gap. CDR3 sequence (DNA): TGCGCCAGCAGCCAAGATGGTATGGTGGGCAGGGTCGATTCACCCCTCCACTTT. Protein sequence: CASSQDGMVGRVDSPLHF.

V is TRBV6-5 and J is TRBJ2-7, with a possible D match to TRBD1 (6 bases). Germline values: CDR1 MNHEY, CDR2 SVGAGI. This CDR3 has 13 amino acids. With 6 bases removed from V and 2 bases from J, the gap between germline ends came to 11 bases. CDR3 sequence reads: CASSSTGTYEQYF. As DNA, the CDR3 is TGTGCCAGCAGCTCGACAGGAACCTACGAGCAGTACTTC.

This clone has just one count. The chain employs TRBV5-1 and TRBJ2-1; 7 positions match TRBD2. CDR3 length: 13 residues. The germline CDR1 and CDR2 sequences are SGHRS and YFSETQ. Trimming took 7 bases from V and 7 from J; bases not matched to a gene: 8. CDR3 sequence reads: CASAAGWGNEQFF. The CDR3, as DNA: TGCGCCAGCGCAGCGGGGTGGGGGAATGAGCAGTTCTTC.

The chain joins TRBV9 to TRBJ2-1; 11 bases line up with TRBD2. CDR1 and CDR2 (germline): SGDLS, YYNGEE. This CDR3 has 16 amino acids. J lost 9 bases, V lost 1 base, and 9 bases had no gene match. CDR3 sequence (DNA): TGTGCCAGCAGCGTACGGGCTAGCGGGGGGCAGAGTGAGCAGTTCTTC. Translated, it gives CASSVRASGGQSEQFF. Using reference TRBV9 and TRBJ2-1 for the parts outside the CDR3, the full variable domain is DSGVTQTPKHLITATGQRVTLRCSPRSGDLSVYWYQQSLDQGLQFLIQYYNGEERAKGNILERFSAQQFPDLHSELNLSSLELGDSALYFCASSVRASGGQSEQFFGPGTRLTVL.

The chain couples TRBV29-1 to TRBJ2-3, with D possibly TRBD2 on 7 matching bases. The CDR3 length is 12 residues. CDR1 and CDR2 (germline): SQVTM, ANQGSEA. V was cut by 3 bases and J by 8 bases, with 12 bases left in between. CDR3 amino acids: CSVEEGGATQYF. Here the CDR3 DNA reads TGCAGCGTTGAGGAGGGGGGGGCTACGCAGTATTTT.

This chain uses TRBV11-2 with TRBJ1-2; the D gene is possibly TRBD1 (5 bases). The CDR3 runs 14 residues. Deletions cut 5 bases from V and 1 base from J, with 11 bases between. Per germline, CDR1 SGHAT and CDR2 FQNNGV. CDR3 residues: CASSPGMVNYGYTF. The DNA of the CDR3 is TGTGCCAGCAGCCCAGGGATGGTTAACTATGGCTACACCTTC. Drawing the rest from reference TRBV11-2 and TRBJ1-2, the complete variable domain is EAGVAQSPRYKIIEKRQSVAFWCNPISGHATLYWYQQILGQGPKLLIQFQNNGVVDDSQLPKDRFSAERLKGVDSTLKIQPAKLEDSAVYLCASSPGMVNYGYTFGSGTRLTVV.

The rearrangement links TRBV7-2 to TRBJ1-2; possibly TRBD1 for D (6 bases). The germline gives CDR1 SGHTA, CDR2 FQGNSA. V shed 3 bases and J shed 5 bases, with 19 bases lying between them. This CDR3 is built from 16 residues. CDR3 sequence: CASSLRQALTLYGYTF. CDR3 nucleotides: TGTGCCAGCAGCTTGAGACAGGCCCTCACCCTATATGGCTACACCTTC.

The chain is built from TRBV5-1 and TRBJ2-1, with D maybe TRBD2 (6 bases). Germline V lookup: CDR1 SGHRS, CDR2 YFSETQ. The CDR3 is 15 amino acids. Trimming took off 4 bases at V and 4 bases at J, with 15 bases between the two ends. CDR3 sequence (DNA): TGCGCCAGCAGCCTCGGACTACCTTCATACAATGAGCAGTTCTTC. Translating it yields CASSLGLPSYNEQFF. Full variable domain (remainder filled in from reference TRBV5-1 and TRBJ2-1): KAGVTQTPRYLIKTRGQQVTLSCSPISGHRSVSWYQQTPGQGLQFLFEYFSETQRNKGNFPGRFSGRQFSNSRSEMNVSTLELGDSALYLCASSLGLPSYNEQFFGPGTRLTVL.

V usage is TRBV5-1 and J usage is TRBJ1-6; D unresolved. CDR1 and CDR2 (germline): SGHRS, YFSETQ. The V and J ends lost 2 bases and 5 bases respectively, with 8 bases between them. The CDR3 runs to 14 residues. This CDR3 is CASSFSGDNSPLHF. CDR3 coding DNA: TGCGCCAGCAGCTTCTCCGGGGATAATTCACCCCTCCACTTT.

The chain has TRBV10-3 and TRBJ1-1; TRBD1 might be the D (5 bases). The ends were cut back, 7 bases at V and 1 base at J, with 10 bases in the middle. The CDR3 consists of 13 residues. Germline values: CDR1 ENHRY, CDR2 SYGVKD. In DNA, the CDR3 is TGTGCCATCACGGGGGACGGGAACACTGAAGCTTTCTTT. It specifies CAITGDGNTEAFF.

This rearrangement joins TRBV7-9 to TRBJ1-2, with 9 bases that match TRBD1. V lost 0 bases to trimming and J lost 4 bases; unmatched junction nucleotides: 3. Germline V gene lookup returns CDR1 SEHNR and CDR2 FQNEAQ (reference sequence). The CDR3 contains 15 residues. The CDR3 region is CASSLAGQGSYGYTF. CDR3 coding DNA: TGTGCCAGCAGCTTAGCTGGACAGGGGTCCTATGGCTACACCTTC.

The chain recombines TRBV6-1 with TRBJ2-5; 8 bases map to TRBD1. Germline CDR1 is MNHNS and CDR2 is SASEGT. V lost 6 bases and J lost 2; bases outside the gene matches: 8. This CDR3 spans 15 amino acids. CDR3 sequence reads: CASSPETGEQETQYF. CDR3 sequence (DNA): TGTGCCAGCAGCCCAGAGACAGGGGAACAAGAGACCCAGTACTTC.

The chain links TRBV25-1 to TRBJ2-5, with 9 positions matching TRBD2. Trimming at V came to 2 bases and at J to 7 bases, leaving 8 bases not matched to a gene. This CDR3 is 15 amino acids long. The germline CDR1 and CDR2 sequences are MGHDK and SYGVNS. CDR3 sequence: CASSERGLAGGTQYF. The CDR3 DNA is TGTGCCAGCAGTGAAAGGGGACTAGCAGGGGGGACCCAGTACTTC.

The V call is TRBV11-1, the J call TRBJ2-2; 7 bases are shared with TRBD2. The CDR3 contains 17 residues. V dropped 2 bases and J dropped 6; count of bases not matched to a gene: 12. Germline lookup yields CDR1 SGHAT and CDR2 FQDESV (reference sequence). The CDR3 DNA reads TGTGCCAGCAGCTTATCACTTCCGGGGGGACCTCCCGGGGAGCTGTTTTTT. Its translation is CASSLSLPGGPPGELFF.

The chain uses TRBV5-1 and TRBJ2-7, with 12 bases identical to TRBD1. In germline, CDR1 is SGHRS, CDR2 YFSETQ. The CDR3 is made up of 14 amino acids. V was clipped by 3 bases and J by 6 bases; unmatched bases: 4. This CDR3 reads CASSWDRGQGEQYF. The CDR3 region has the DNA TGCGCCAGCAGCTGGGACAGGGGGCAGGGCGAGCAGTACTTC.

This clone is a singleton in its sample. In nucleotides, the CDR3 is TGTGCCATCAGCCTCCAGGGCCCAGATACGCAGTATTTT. Translated, it gives CAISLQGPDTQYF. The rearrangement joins TRBV10-3 to TRBJ2-3; the D gene is possibly TRBD1 (5 bases). The germline CDR1 and CDR2 sequences are ENHRY and SYGVKD. The CDR3 has 13 amino acids. V shed 6 bases and J shed 4 bases, with 11 bases lying between them.

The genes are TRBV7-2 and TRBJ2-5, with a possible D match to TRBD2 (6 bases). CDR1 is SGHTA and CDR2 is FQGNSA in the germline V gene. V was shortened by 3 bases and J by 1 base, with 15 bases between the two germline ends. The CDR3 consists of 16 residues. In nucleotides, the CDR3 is TGTGCCAGCAGCTTGATCAAGCGGACTACCCAAGAGACCCAGTACTTC. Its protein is CASSLIKRTTQETQYF.

The CDR3 DNA reads TGTGCCAGCAGCTTAGAGGGACACCCCGAAGGAAACACCATATATTTT. Translated: CASSLEGHPEGNTIYF. The rearrangement joins TRBV13 to TRBJ1-3; maybe TRBD1 (6 bases). This CDR3 is 16 amino acids long. Trimming took 1 base from V and 4 from J, leaving 14 bases between them. Looked up from germline, CDR1 is PRHDT and CDR2 is FYEKMQ (reference sequence). Drawing the rest from reference TRBV13 and TRBJ1-3, the complete variable domain is AAGVIQSPRHLIKEKRETATLKCYPIPRHDTVYWYQQGPGQDPQFLISFYEKMQSDKGSIPDRFSAQQFSDYHSELNMSSLELGDSALYFCASSLEGHPEGNTIYFGEGSWLTVV.

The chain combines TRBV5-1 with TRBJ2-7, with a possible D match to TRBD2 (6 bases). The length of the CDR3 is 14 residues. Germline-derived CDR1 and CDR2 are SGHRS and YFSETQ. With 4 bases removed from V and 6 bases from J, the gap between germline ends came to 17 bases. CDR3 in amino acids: CASSVSASAGEQYF. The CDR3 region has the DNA TGCGCCAGCAGCGTCTCTGCGTCAGCGGGCGAGCAGTACTTC.